What follows is one T cell receptor beta chain and its context. Its antigen is not known. Every patient experienced relapse after autologous stem cell transplantation, and brentuximab vedotin exposure varied. V lost 2 bases and J lost 4, with 9 bases in between. Germline CDR1 reads MNHEY; CDR2 reads SVGAGI. There are 14 residues in the CDR3. Measured with immunoSEQ multiplex PCR; TCRdb has only the in-frame clones, and not every one. Of 90,000 to 95,000 clones listed, 80% to 90% are singletons. The data derive from a study of PD-1 blockade in classical Hodgkin lymphoma. Study-level results: Newly diagnosed patients reportedly had lower baseline TCR diversity than healthy donors.

This clonotype originated in a human donor with classical Hodgkin lymphoma. V and J are TRBV6-5 and TRBJ2-1; no definite D call. The sample in question was peripheral blood mononuclear cells (PBMCs), obtained before the second cycle of nivolumab. The CDR3 DNA sequence: TGTGCCAGCAGTTACCCCGGTCGTTACAATGAGCAGTTCTTC. It is translated as CASSYPGRYNEQFF.